The T cell receptor beta chain under discussion was sequenced for a study of shared clonotypes between healthy human individuals. At the level of the study: Participating donors consisted of two women and a few men aged 18 to 49.

Naive CD8 cells lacked CD45RO, underwent positive selection for CCR7 and left out terminally differentiated effector memory CD45RA+ cells. The assay used deep level. Clones were read by immunoSEQ multiplex PCR, and TCRdb kept only the in-frame ones, dropping some. Of hundreds of thousands of clones in the sample, 80% to 95% were seen once. V lost 5 bases to trimming and J lost 6 bases, with 8 bases between them. There are 12 residues in the CDR3. The germline V gene has CDR1 MDHEN and CDR2 SYDVKM. The V gene is TRBV28, the J gene TRBJ1-5, with no clear D. The material sequenced was naive CD8+ T cells sorted from blood. The source is a man aged 25-45 years in good health. CDR3 DNA: TGTGCCAGCAGTCCAGATGCTCAGCCCCAGCATTTT. This gives the protein CASSPDAQPQHF.